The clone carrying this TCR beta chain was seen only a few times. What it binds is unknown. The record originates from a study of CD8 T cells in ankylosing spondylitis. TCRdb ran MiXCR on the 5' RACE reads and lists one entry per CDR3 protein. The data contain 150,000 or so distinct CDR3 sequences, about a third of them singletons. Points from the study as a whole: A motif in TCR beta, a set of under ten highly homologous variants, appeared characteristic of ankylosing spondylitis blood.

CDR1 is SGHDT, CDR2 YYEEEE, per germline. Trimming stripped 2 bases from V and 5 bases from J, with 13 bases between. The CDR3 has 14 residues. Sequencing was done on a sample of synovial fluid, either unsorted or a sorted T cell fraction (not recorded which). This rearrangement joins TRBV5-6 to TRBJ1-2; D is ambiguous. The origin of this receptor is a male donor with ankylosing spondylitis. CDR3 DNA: TGTGCCAGCAGCTTTAATCCCACAGAGTATGGCTACACCTTC. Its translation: CASSFNPTEYGYTF. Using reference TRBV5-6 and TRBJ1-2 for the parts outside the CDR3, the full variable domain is DAGVTQSPTHLIKTRGQQVTLRCSPKSGHDTVSWYQQALGQGPQFIFQYYEEEERQRGNFPDRFSGHQFPNYSSELNVNALLLGDSALYLCASSFNPTEYGYTFGSGTRLTVV.